This T cell receptor (beta chain) was recorded in a study of molecular identifiers for immune sequencing clone quantification. TCRdb re-called the PCR reads through MiXCR, storing one row per CDR3 protein. The table has 490,000 or so distinct CDR3 sequences, around a fifth seen once. From germline, CDR1 is SGHRS and CDR2 YFSETQ. The junction had 8 bases not matched to a gene; V was cut back by 4 bases and J by 0 bases. The CDR3 spans 18 residues. This clonotype was seen only a few times. The chain employs TRBV5-1 and TRBJ2-5, with TRBD2 matching over 14 bases. The sequence came from a human donor in good health. Some libraries in this study had Jurkat cell RNA spiked in. The sequencing input was naive CD8+ T cells from blood, with Jurkat cell RNA spiked in. The subset denotes: FACS-sorted CD8+CD4-CCR7+CD45RA+ naive T cells. CDR3 nucleotide sequence: TGCGCCAGCAGCCTGGAATGGACTAGCGGGAGGTACCAAGAGACCCAGTACTTC. Amino acids: CASSLEWTSGRYQETQYF.